The clone carrying this T cell receptor (beta chain) was seen only once. Its antigen is unidentified. In making TCR beta libraries, quantitative 5'-RACE with molecular barcodes was used. From the 5' RACE reads, TCRdb called clonotypes with MiXCR, one entry per CDR3 protein. The repertoire includes 250,000 to 350,000 distinct CDR3 sequences, less than 25% of them detected once, and about 3.7% sits in the top ten. This specimen comes from a study of CD8 T cells in ankylosing spondylitis. Study-wide results and limits: Within peripheral blood, clones linked to disease were CD8+ and relatively rare. Clones tied to disease were said to be significantly enriched in matched ankylosing spondylitis synovial fluid.

The germline CDR1 and CDR2 sequences are KGHSH and LQKENI. The CDR3 is 13 amino acids. V was trimmed by 2 bases and J by 9 bases, leaving 8 bases between them. Material for sequencing was blood, either unsorted or a sorted T cell fraction (not recorded which). V and J are TRBV18 and TRBJ1-6, with D possibly TRBD1 on 6 matching bases. This TCR came from a female donor with ankylosing spondylitis or in good health (not recorded which). The CDR3 nucleotides are TGTGCCAGCTCACCAAGGGGGAGTTCACCCCTCCACTTT. Its protein product is CASSPRGSSPLHF.